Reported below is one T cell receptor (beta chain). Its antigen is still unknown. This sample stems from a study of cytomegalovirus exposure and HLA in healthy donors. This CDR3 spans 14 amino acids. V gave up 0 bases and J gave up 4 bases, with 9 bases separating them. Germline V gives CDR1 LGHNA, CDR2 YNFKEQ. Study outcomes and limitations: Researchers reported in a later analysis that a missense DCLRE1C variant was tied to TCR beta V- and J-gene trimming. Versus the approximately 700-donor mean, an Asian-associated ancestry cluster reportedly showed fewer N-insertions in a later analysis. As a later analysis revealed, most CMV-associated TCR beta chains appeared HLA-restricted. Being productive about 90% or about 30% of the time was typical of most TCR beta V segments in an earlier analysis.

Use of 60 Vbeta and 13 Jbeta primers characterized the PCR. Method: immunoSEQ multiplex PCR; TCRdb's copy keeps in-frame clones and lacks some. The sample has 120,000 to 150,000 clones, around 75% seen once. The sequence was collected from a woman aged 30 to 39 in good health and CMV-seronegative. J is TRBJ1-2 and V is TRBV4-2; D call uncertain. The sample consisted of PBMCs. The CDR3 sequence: CASSQEGRSYGYTF. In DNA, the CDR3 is TGTGCCAGCAGCCAAGAGGGCAGGTCCTATGGCTACACCTTC.